Each of the 22 T cell receptor beta chains below was sequenced from the same sample in a study of PD-1 blockade in classical Hodgkin lymphoma. Sequenced by immunoSEQ multiplex PCR; TCRdb stores in-frame clones only, minus some. The sample holds about 15,000 clones, roughly 88% seen once. Every one of the patients relapsed after autologous stem cell transplantation (brentuximab vedotin exposure was variable). Specimen: peripheral blood mononuclear cells (PBMCs), collected before the second cycle of nivolumab. The receptors originated from a human donor with classical Hodgkin lymphoma.

This rearrangement joins TRBV5-4 to TRBJ2-1; TRBD2 aligns across 8 bases. Germline V gene data show CDR1 as SGHNT and CDR2 as YYREEE (reference sequence). V lost 0 bases, J lost 7 bases, and 6 bases stayed unmatched. The CDR3 runs 15 residues. CDR3 bases: TGTGCCAGCAGCTTGGTAGGGACTAGGGCAAATGAGCAGTTCTTC. This sequence encodes CASSLVGTRANEQFF.

The CDR3 DNA sequence: TGTGCCAGCTCACCACAGGGGAGGACTGAAGCTTTCTTT. It encodes CASSPQGRTEAFF. The chain joins TRBV18 to TRBJ1-1, with TRBD1 as a possible D gene (5 bases). CDR3 length: 13 amino acids. Trimming stripped 1 base from V and 5 bases from J, with 8 bases between. Germline CDR1 is KGHSH and CDR2 is LQKENI.

V usage is TRBV28 and J usage is TRBJ1-1, with a tentative D call TRBD1 (5 bases). Germline V gene lookup returns CDR1 MDHEN and CDR2 SYDVKM. V was pared by 3 bases and J by 4 bases, with 12 bases between. The CDR3 contains 14 residues. CDR3 nucleotides: TGTGCCAGCAGTTTTAGGGGCAGGGCCACTGAAGCTTTCTTT. It encodes CASSFRGRATEAFF.

This sequence joins TRBV7-2 and TRBJ2-5; no definite D call. Trimming cost V 5 bases and J 5 bases, with 9 bases left between them. Germline V gene data show CDR1 as SGHTA and CDR2 as FQGNSA. This CDR3 comprises 12 residues. The CDR3 sequence: CASSRNRETQYF. The CDR3 bases are TGTGCCAGCAGCCGGAATCGGGAGACCCAGTACTTC.

The chain recombines TRBV7-9 with TRBJ1-1; 9 nucleotides agree with TRBD1. The germline gives CDR1 SEHNR, CDR2 FQNEAQ (reference sequence). CDR3 length: 15 amino acids. Trimming cost V 5 bases and J 5 bases; bases outside gene matches: 9. The CDR3 loop is CASSLQGAPVTEAFF. The CDR3 DNA follows: TGTGCCAGCAGCCTACAGGGGGCCCCGGTGACTGAAGCTTTCTTT.

This clone has just a few counts. The gene calls are TRBV6-4 and TRBJ2-2; no firm D call. Trimming took off 6 bases at V and 0 bases at J, with 14 bases between the two ends. CDR3 size: 16 residues. Germline-derived CDR1 and CDR2 are MRHNA and SNTAGT. CDR3 region: CASSRFGGTNTGELFF. The DNA for the CDR3 is TGTGCCAGCAGCAGGTTTGGTGGAACGAACACCGGGGAGCTGTTTTTT.

The gene calls are TRBV27 and TRBJ2-2, with TRBD2 matching over 8 bases. The CDR3 runs 14 residues. CDR1 and CDR2 (germline): MNHEY, SMNVEV (reference sequence). V dropped 3 bases and J dropped 5; count of bases not matched to a gene: 2. This chain's CDR3 is CASSFRGGTGELFF. The CDR3 region has the DNA TGTGCCAGCAGTTTTCGCGGGGGGACCGGGGAGCTGTTTTTT.

V gene TRBV14 combines with J gene TRBJ2-3; no clear D gene. CDR1 is SGHDN, CDR2 FVKESK, per germline. Trimming removed 0 bases at V and 6 bases at J, with 13 bases between. The CDR3 is 15 amino acids. The CDR3 region has the DNA TGTGCCAGCAGCCAAGACAAGATACGTTGGGATACGCAGTATTTT. Translated, it gives CASSQDKIRWDTQYF.

By share of the sample, this clone is medium-sized. This rearrangement joins TRBV6-6 to TRBJ1-1; weak D call: TRBD1 (6 bases). The CDR3 sequence is 11 residues long. Germline V gene lookup returns CDR1 MNHNY and CDR2 SVGAGI (reference sequence). The germline V and J ends were trimmed by 0 bases and 11 bases, with 7 bases remaining between them. CDR3 in DNA: TGTGCCAGCAGTTACTCAGGGGGGGCTTTCTTT. This codes for CASSYSGGAFF.

The V and J genes are TRBV7-7 and TRBJ2-3; TRBD1 agrees at 7 bases. The CDR3 is 15 amino acids. The germline CDR1 and CDR2 sequences are SSHAT and FNYEAQ (reference sequence). J gave up 0 bases and V 3 bases, and 3 bases lay outside the gene matches. CDR3 DNA: TGTGCCAGCAGCTTCGGACAGGAAAGCACAGATACGCAGTATTTT. Its protein product is CASSFGQESTDTQYF. Complete variable domain (other parts from reference TRBV7-7 and TRBJ2-3): GAGVSQSPRYKVTKRGQDVTLRCDPISSHATLYWYQQALGQGPEFLTYFNYEAQPDKSGLPSDRFSAERPEGSISTLTIQRTEQRDSAMYRCASSFGQESTDTQYFGPGTRLTVL.

The V gene is TRBV27, the J gene TRBJ2-3; D not certain. Germline values: CDR1 MNHEY, CDR2 SMNVEV (reference sequence). The V and J ends lost 3 bases and 8 bases respectively, with 9 bases between them. The CDR3 is made up of 12 amino acids. The CDR3 nucleotides read TGTGCCAGCAGTTTCCGCTTGGGTACGCAGTATTTT. The encoded protein is CASSFRLGTQYF.

The chain uses TRBV6-9 and TRBJ1-2; D is perhaps TRBD1 (6 bases). Germline CDR1 reads MNHGY; CDR2 reads SVAAGI. There are 13 residues in the CDR3. Between the trimmed V and J ends, which lost 6 bases and 2 bases, there was a span of 10 bases. The CDR3 sequence is CASSTGQNYGYTF. CDR3 sequence (DNA): TGTGCCAGCAGCACGGGACAAAACTATGGCTACACCTTC.

This clone showed up just once. This sequence joins TRBV6-5 and TRBJ1-3, with D possibly matching TRBD1 (5 bases). Germline V gives CDR1 MNHEY, CDR2 SVGAGI. The CDR3 contains 15 residues. V was shortened by 4 bases and J by 7 bases, with 17 bases between the two germline ends. CDR3 residues: CASSWGTGRGNTIYF. The CDR3, as DNA: TGTGCCAGCAGTTGGGGAACAGGAAGGGGTAACACCATATATTTT.

The chain links TRBV19 to TRBJ2-7; 9 bases line up with TRBD2. The CDR3 extends over 15 amino acids. Trimming took 7 bases from V and 2 from J; bases not matched to a gene: 9. The germline gives CDR1 LNHDA, CDR2 SQIVND (reference sequence). CDR3 loop: CASTYSGGRPYEQYF. The DNA for the CDR3 is TGTGCCAGTACCTATAGCGGGGGTAGGCCCTACGAGCAGTACTTC.

This clone was detected only a few times. V usage is TRBV28 and J usage is TRBJ2-3; TRBD2 aligns across 14 bases. Germline lookup yields CDR1 MDHEN and CDR2 SYDVKM. There are 16 residues in the CDR3. V gave up 5 bases and J gave up 5 bases; unmatched junction bases: 6. This CDR3 reads CASSRRLAGGVDTQYF. The DNA of the CDR3 is TGTGCCAGCAGTCGCCGACTAGCGGGAGGGGTAGATACGCAGTATTTT.

The CDR3 bases are TGTGCTTCTGGGGCGCTTCAGCCTGGGGCCAACGTCCTGACTTTC. Translated, it gives CASGALQPGANVLTF. The genes are TRBV7-9 and TRBJ2-6; D might be TRBD1 (5 bases). Germline loops: CDR1 SEHNR, CDR2 FQNEAQ (reference sequence). This CDR3 spans 15 amino acids.

The V and J genes are TRBV11-2 and TRBJ2-7; 9 bases line up with TRBD2. CDR3 size: 17 residues. J gave up 4 bases and V 1 base, and 11 bases lay outside the gene matches. Germline V gene data show CDR1 as SGHAT and CDR2 as FQNNGV. The chain's CDR3 is CASSLGLSSGSAYEQYF. As DNA, the CDR3 is TGTGCCAGCAGCTTAGGATTGAGTAGCGGGAGTGCGTACGAGCAGTACTTC.

This rearrangement joins TRBV10-3 to TRBJ2-1; 10 bases are a match to TRBD1. Germline V gene sequence: CDR1 ENHRY, CDR2 SYGVKD. This CDR3 has 15 amino acids. Trimming took 6 bases from V and 5 from J; bases not matched to a gene: 7. CDR3 sequence (DNA): TGTGCCATCAGACCCGGGGGGACAGGGGACAATGAGCAGTTCTTC. Its translation: CAIRPGGTGDNEQFF.

The rearrangement joins TRBV5-6 to TRBJ1-2; perhaps TRBD1 as D (5 bases). V was trimmed by 4 bases and J by 3 bases, leaving 10 bases between them. The germline V gene encodes CDR1 SGHDT and CDR2 YYEEEE. There are 13 residues in the CDR3. The CDR3 is CASSVQDYYGYTF. The CDR3 DNA follows: TGTGCCAGCAGCGTACAGGACTACTATGGCTACACCTTC.

This chain connects TRBV28 to TRBJ2-7; no reliable D call. This CDR3 is 11 amino acids long. The V gene's germline CDR1 is MDHEN and CDR2 SYDVKM. V shed 1 base and J shed 5 bases, with 3 bases lying between them. The CDR3 DNA reads as TGTGCCAGCAGTTTATATGACGAGCAGTACTTC. This gives the protein CASSLYDEQYF. The full variable domain, rest sourced from reference TRBV28 and TRBJ2-7, is DVKVTQSSRYLVKRTGEKVFLECVQDMDHENMFWYRQDPGLGLRLIYFSYDVKMKEKGDIPEGYSVSREKKERFSLILESASTNQTSMYLCASSLYDEQYFGPGTRLTVT.

V gene TRBV25-1 combines with J gene TRBJ1-3; no reliable D call. Per germline, CDR1 MGHDK and CDR2 SYGVNS. The CDR3 is made up of 12 amino acids. V lost 3 bases and J 4 bases, leaving 4 bases between the germline ends. As DNA, the CDR3 is TGTGCCAGCAGTGAGGGCGGAAACACCATATATTTT. Protein: CASSEGGNTIYF.

V and J are TRBV4-2 and TRBJ2-6; 7 bases match TRBD2. This CDR3 contains 16 residues. From germline, CDR1 is LGHNA and CDR2 YNFKEQ. The V and J ends lost 1 base and 0 bases, in that order; junction bases with no gene match: 0. CDR3 sequence (DNA): TGTGCCAGCAGCCAAGGGGGGGGCTCTGGGGCCAACGTCCTGACTTTC. It encodes CASSQGGGSGANVLTF.